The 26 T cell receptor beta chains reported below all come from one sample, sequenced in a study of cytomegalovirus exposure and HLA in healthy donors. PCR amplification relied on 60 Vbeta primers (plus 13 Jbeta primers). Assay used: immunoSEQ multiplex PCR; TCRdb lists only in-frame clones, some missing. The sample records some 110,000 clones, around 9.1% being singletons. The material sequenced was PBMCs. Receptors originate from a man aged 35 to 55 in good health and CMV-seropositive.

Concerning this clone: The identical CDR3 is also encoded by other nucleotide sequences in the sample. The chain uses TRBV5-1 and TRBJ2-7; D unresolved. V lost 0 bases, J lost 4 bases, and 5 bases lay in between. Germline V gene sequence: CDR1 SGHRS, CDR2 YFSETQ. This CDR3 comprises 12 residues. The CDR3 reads CASSLVSYEQYF. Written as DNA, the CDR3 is TGCGCCAGCAGCTTGGTCAGTTACGAGCAGTACTTC.

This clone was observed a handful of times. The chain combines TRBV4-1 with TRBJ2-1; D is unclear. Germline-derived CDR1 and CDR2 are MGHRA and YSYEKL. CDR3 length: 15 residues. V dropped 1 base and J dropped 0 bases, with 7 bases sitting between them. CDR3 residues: CASSQVSGSYNEQFF. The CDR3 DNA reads TGCGCCAGCAGCCAAGTTTCAGGCTCCTACAATGAGCAGTTCTTC.

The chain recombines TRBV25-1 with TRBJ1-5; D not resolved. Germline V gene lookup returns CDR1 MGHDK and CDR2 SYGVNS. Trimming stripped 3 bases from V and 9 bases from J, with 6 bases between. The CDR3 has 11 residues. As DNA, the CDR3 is TGTGCCAGCAGTGAGGGAGGGCCCCAGCATTTT. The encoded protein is CASSEGGPQHF.

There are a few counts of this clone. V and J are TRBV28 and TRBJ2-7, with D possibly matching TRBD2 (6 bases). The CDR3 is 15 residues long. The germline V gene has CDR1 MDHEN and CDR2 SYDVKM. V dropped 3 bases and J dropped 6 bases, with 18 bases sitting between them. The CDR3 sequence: CASSLGGIRFLEQYF. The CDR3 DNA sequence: TGTGCCAGCAGTTTGGGCGGGATCCGCTTCCTCGAGCAGTACTTC.

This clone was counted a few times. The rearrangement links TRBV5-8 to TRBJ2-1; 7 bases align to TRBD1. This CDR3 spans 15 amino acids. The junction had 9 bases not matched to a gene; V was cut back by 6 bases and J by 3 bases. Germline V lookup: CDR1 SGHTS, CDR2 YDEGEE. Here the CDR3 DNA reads TGTGCCAGCATCCCGGCAGGGGGAATCTACAATGAGCAGTTCTTC. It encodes CASIPAGGIYNEQFF.

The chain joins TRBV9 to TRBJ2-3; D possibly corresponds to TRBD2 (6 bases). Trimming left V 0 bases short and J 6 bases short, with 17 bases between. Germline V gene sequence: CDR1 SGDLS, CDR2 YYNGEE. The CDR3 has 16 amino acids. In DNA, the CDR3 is TGTGCCAGCAGCGTAGCTTCATCCCCGGGAGCGGATACGCAGTATTTT. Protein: CASSVASSPGADTQYF.

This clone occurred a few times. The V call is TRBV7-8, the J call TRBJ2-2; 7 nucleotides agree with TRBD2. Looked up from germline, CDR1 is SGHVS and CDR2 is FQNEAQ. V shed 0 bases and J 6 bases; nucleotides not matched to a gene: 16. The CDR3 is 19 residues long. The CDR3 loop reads CASSLAPSGEVRWAGELFF. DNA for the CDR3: TGTGCCAGCAGCTTAGCGCCGAGCGGGGAGGTTCGTTGGGCCGGGGAGCTGTTTTTT.

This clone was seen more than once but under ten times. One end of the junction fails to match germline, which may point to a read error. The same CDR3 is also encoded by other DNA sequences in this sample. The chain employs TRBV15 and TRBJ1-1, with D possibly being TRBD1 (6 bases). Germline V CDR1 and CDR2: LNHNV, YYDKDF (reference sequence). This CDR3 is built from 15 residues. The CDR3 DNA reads TGTGCCACAGATGATCCGGGACACGTGAACACTGAAGCCTTCTTT. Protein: CATDDPGHVNTEAFF. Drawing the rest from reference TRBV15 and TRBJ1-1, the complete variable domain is DAMVIQNPRYQVTQFGKPVTLSCSQTLNHNVMYWYQQKSSQAPKLLFHYYDKDFNNEADTPDNFQSRRPNTSFCFLDIRSPGLGDTAMYLCATDDPGHVNTEAFFGQGTRLTVV.

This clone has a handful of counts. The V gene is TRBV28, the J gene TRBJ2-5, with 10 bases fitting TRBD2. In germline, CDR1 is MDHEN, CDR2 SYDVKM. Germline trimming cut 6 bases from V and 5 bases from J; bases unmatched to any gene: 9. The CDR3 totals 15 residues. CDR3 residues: CASSRAGGPEETQYF. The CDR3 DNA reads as TGTGCCAGCAGCCGAGCGGGAGGGCCGGAGGAGACCCAGTACTTC.

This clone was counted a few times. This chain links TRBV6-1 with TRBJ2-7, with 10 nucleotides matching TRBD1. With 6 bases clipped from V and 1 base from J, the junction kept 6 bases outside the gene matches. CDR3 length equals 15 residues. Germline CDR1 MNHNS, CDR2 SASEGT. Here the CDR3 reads CASSAWDRGSYEQYF. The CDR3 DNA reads TGTGCCAGCAGCGCATGGGACAGGGGATCCTACGAGCAGTACTTC.

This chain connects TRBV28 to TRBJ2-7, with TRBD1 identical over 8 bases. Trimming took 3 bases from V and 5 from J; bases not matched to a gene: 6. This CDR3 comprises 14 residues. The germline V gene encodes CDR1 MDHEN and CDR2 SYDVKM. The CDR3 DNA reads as TGTGCCAGCAGTTTTCGCGGACAGGGCAACGAGCAGTACTTC. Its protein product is CASSFRGQGNEQYF.

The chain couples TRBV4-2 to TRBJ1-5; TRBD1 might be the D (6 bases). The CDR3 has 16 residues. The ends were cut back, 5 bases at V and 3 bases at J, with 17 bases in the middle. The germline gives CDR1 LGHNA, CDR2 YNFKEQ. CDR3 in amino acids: CASSYDRRGYNQPQHF. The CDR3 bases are TGTGCCAGCAGCTACGACAGGAGAGGGTACAATCAGCCCCAGCATTTT.

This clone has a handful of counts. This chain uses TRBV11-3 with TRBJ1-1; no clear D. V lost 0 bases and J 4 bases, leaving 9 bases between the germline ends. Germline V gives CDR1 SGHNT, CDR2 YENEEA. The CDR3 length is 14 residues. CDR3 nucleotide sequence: TGTGCCAGCAGCTTAGAGAGAGGGAGCACTGAAGCTTTCTTT. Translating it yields CASSLERGSTEAFF.

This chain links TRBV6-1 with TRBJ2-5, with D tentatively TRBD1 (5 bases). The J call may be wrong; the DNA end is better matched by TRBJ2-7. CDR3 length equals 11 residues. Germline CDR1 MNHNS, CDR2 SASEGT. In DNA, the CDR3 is TGTGCCAGTCTACAGGTCTACGAGCAGTACTTC. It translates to CASLQVYEQYF.

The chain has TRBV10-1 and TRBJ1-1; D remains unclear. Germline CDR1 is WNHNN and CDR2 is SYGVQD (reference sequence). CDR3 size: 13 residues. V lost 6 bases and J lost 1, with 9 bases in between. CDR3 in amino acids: CASSPGRNTEAFF. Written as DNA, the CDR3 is TGCGCCAGCAGCCCTGGGAGGAACACTGAAGCTTTCTTT.

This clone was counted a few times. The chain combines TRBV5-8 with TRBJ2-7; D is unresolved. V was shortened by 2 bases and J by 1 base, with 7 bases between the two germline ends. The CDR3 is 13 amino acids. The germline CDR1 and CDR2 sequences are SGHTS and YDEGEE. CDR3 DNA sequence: TGTGCCAGCAGCTTTCAGAATTCCTACGAGCAGTACTTC. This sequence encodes CASSFQNSYEQYF.

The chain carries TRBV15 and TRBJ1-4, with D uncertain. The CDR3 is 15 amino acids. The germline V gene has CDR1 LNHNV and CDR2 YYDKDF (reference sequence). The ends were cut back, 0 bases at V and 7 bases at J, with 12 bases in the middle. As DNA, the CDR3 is TGTGCCACCAGCAGAGATGACGGCGGTAGTGAAAAACTGTTTTTT. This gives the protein CATSRDDGGSEKLFF.

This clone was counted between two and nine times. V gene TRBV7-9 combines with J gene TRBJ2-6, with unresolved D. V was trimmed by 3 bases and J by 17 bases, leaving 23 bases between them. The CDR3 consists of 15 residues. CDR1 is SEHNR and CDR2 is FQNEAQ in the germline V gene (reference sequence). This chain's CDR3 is CASSFETPDLRPVTF. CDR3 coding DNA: TGTGCCAGCAGCTTTGAGACACCGGATCTCCGACCCGTGACTTTC.

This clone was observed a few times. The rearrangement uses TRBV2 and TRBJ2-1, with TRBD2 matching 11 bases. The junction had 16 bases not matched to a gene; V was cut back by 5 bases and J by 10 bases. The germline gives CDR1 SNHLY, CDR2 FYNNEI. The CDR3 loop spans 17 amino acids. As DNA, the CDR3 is TGTGCCAGCAGTACGAGCGCGACTAGCGGGATAGCGCCGGAGCAGTTCTTC. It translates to CASSTSATSGIAPEQFF.

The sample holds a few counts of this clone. The CDR3 nucleotides are TGTGCCAGCAGTTTCGGGCTAGCGGCCTCCTACGAGCAGTACTTC. Translated, it gives CASSFGLAASYEQYF. The J gene is TRBJ2-7, the V gene TRBV27, with 7 bases matching TRBD2. This CDR3 has 15 residues. J was trimmed by 0 bases and V by 3 bases; bases with no gene match: 5. CDR1 and CDR2 (germline): MNHEY, SMNVEV (reference sequence).

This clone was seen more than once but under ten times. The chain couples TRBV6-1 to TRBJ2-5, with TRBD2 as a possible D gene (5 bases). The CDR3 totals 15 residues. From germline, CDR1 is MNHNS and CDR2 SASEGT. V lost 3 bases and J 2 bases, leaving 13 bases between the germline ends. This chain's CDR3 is CASSEGRGIQETQYF. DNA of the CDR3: TGTGCCAGCAGTGAGGGTCGAGGGATTCAAGAGACCCAGTACTTC.

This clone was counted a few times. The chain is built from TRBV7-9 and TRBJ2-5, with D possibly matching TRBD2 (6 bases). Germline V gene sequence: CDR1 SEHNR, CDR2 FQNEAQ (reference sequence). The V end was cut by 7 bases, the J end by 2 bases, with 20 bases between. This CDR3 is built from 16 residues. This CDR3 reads CASTRSWRDKQETQYF. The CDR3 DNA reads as TGTGCCAGCACCCGTTCCTGGCGGGATAAGCAAGAGACCCAGTACTTC.

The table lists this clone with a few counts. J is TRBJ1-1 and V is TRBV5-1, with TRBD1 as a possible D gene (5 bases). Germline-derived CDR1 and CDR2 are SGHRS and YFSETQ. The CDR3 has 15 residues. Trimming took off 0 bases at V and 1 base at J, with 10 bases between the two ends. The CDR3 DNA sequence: TGCGCCAGCAGCTTGGTAACTACAGGGAACACTGAAGCTTTCTTT. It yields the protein CASSLVTTGNTEAFF.

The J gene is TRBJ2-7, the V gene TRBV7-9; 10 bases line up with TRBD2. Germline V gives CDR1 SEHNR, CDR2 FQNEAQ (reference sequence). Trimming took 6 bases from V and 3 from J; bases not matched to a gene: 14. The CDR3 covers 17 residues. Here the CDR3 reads CASSRRPPSGGYYEQYF. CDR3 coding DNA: TGTGCCAGCAGTCGGAGACCGCCTAGCGGGGGTTACTACGAGCAGTACTTC.

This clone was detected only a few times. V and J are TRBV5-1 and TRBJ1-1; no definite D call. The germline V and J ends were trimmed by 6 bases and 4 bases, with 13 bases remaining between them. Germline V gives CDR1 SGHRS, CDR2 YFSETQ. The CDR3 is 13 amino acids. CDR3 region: CASMGDLGTEAFF. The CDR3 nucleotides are TGCGCCAGCATGGGAGACCTCGGCACTGAAGCTTTCTTT.

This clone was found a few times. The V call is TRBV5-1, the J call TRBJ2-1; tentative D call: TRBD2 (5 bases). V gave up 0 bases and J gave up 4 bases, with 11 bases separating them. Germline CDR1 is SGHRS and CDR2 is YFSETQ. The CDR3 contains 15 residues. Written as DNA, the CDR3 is TGCGCCAGCAGCTTGGGGGCCGGGGTGTACAATGAGCAGTTCTTC. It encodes CASSLGAGVYNEQFF.